This T cell receptor beta chain stems from a study of shared clonotypes between healthy human individuals. What CD8 memory combined were CD45RO+ cells and CCR7-negative CD45RA+ TemRA cells. It was roughly 200 ng DNA, some 30,000 T cell genomes, that sorted-subset replicate PCRs used. The table came from immunoSEQ multiplex PCR; TCRdb's copy has only in-frame clones and leaves some out. The profile covers hundreds of thousands of clones, with roughly 96% appearing a single time and around 0.29% taken by the ten largest. CDR1 and CDR2 (germline): SGHTS, YDEGEE. J gave up 6 bases and V 2 bases, and 6 bases lay outside the gene matches. This CDR3 is 15 amino acids long.

The TCR was taken from a man between 25 and 39 years old in good health. The chain combines TRBV5-8 with TRBJ2-4; 9 bases agree with TRBD1. Material: memory CD8+ T cells sorted from blood. Noted subset: CD45RO+ cells pooled with CCR7-negative TemRA cells. CDR3 region: CASSFRTGDRNIQYF. CDR3 nucleotide sequence: TGTGCCAGCAGCTTCCGGACAGGGGACAGAAACATTCAGTACTTC.